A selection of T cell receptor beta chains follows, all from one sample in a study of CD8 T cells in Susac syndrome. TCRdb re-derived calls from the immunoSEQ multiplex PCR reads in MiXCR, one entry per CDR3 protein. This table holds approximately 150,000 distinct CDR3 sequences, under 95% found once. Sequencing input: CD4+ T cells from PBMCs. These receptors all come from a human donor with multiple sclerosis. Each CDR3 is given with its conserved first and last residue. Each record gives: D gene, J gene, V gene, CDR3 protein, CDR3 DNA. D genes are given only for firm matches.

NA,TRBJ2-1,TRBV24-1,CATSEPLGLGEQFF,TGTGCCACCAGTGAGCCCCTAGGACTGGGTGAGCAGTTCTTC
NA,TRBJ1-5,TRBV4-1,CASSQGEGPRSNQPQHF,TGCGCCAGCAGCCAAGGGGAAGGACCCCGGAGCAATCAGCCCCAGCATTTT
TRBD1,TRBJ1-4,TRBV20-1,CSAPDRVGEKLFF,TGCAGTGCCCCTGACAGGGTGGGGGAAAAACTGTTTTTT
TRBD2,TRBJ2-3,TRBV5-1,CASSGTSIADTQYF,TGCGCCAGCAGCGGGACTAGCATCGCAGATACGCAGTATTTT
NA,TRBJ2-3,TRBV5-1,CASSSRSGIHTQYF,TGCGCCAGCAGCTCGAGATCAGGCATTCATACGCAGTATTTT
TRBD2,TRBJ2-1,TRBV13,CASSLWRGATHNEQFF,TGTGCCAGCAGCTTATGGCGGGGGGCTACGCACAATGAGCAGTTCTTC
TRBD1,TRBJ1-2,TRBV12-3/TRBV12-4,CASRPGQGAGYGYTF,TGTGCCAGCAGGCCGGGACAGGGGGCGGGCTATGGCTACACCTTC
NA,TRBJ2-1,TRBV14,CASSRISGYNEQFF,TGTGCCAGCAGCCGGATAAGCGGATACAATGAGCAGTTCTTC
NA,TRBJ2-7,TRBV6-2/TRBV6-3,CASRWLGTDHKLGEQYF,TGTGCCAGCAGATGGCTCGGGACTGACCACAAGCTAGGGGAGCAGTACTTC
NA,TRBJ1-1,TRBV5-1,CASSLSRSGSDTEAFF,TGCGCCAGCAGCTTGAGCCGAAGTGGTAGTGACACTGAAGCTTTCTTT
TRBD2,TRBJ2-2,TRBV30,CAWGTINTGELFF,TGTGCCTGGGGGACTATCAACACCGGGGAGCTGTTTTTT
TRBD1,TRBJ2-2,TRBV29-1,CSVGGQGNTGELFF,TGCAGCGTTGGGGGACAGGGAAACACCGGGGAGCTGTTTTTT